The 6 T cell receptor beta chains presented below share a single source sample, sequenced in a study of blood T cell repertoires in COVID-19 (TCRdb year 2020). Library prep was done by the immunoSEQ multiplex PCR assay. The immuneACCESS repertoire file appears here via TCRdb, limited to in-frame rearrangements. These files lack a portion of the clones; in checked studies, under half of the deficit traces to unresolved V genes, and the cause of the others is not known. The sample yields around 130,000 clones; around 88% were counted once. Of the sample, around 20% is held by the ten largest clones. The sequenced sample consisted of peripheral blood. Receptor source: a man between 50 and 59 years old with active or convalescent COVID-19.

This chain joins TRBV19 and TRBJ1-1, with 7 bases identical to TRBD1. The CDR3 spans 12 residues. The germline gives CDR1 LNHDA, CDR2 SQIVND (reference sequence). J lost 11 bases, V lost 7 bases, and 10 bases had no gene match. CDR3 sequence reads: CASTRNRGKAFF. The DNA of the CDR3 is TGTGCCAGTACTCGGAACAGGGGAAAGGCTTTCTTT.

This chain links TRBV6-5 with TRBJ1-1; D might be TRBD1 (5 bases). Trimming stripped 0 bases from V and 5 bases from J, with 7 bases between. Germline V gene sequence: CDR1 MNHEY, CDR2 SVGAGI. CDR3 length equals 13 residues. The CDR3 protein is CASSYSGGTEAFF. For the CDR3, the DNA is TGTGCCAGCAGTTACTCCGGGGGGACTGAAGCTTTCTTT.

The chain has TRBV4-1 and TRBJ2-1, with a possible D match to TRBD1 (6 bases). Germline CDR1 reads MGHRA; CDR2 reads YSYEKL. V lost 4 bases to trimming and J lost 7 bases, with 14 bases between them. The CDR3 covers 14 residues. The CDR3 loop is CASSPGTGRNEQFF. As DNA, the CDR3 is TGCGCCAGCAGCCCCGGAACAGGGAGAAATGAGCAGTTCTTC.

V gene TRBV20-1 combines with J gene TRBJ1-1; a weak D match, TRBD1 (5 bases). In germline, CDR1 is DFQATT, CDR2 SNEGSKA (reference sequence). The CDR3 loop spans 13 amino acids. Trimming shortened V by 3 bases and J by 5 bases, and 13 bases separated the two germline ends. The CDR3 nucleotides are TGCAGTGCTAGTCTACAGGTGGTGACTGAAGCTTTCTTT. Protein sequence: CSASLQVVTEAFF.

CDR3 sequence: CASSESPGLGYTF. As DNA, the CDR3 is TGTGCCAGCAGTGAAAGTCCAGGGCTTGGCTACACCTTC. This chain connects TRBV25-1 to TRBJ1-2; possibly TRBD1 for D (5 bases). V shed 2 bases and J shed 7 bases, with 11 bases lying between them. The V gene's germline CDR1 is MGHDK and CDR2 SYGVNS. The CDR3 spans 13 residues.

This clone was found a few times. The chain has TRBV5-8 and TRBJ1-5; possible D gene TRBD1, 6 bases. This CDR3 has 18 amino acids. With 3 bases removed from V and 5 bases from J, the gap between germline ends came to 24 bases. CDR1 is SGHTS, CDR2 YDEGEE, per germline. CDR3 DNA: TGTGCCAGCAGCTCGATAGTCGGAGGACAGTGGGGATATCAGCCCCAGCATTTT. Amino acid sequence: CASSSIVGGQWGYQPQHF. The full variable domain, in which reference TRBV5-8 and TRBJ1-5 provide the parts outside the CDR3, is EAGVTQSPTHLIKTRGQQATLRCSPISGHTSVYWYQQALGLGLQFLLWYDEGEERNRGNFPPRFSGRQFPNYSSELNVNALELEDSALYLCASSSIVGGQWGYQPQHFGDGTRLSIL.